These 10 T cell receptor beta chains were sequenced from one sample in a study of tumor-infiltrating lymphocytes in primary liver carcinoma. Co-extraction of RNA and DNA was performed on about 19-30 mg of unsorted bulk tissue. TCR beta cDNA was prepared out of around 460 ng total RNA by means of a constant-region primer. For TCR beta, libraries were produced by three nested multiplex PCR rounds using slightly modified ARM-PCR. Investigators reported that the first two PCR rounds, at about 9 cycles each, used TRBV1-TRBV30 forward primers with a C-beta reverse primer. TCRdb called the multiplex PCR reads again in MiXCR, with one record for every CDR3 protein. Among around 190,000 distinct CDR3 sequences listed, about 82% were seen once. Input material: tumor tissue from primary liver carcinoma. The receptors were sampled from a man in his forties with primary liver carcinoma and hepatitis B virus infection.

In this sample, this clonotype turned up once. This chain links TRBV4-2 with TRBJ1-1; D perhaps matches TRBD1 (6 bases). V lost 7 bases and J 7 bases, leaving 25 bases between the germline ends. Germline CDR1 reads LGHNA; CDR2 reads YNFKEQ. The CDR3 is made up of 16 amino acids. This chain's CDR3 is CASIIFAQDGDIEAFF. The CDR3 DNA reads as TGTGCCAGCATCATATTTGCCCAAGACGGGGACATTGAAGCTTTCTTT.

This clonotype was seen a single time. The junction departs from germline at one end; a sequencing error may be responsible. This chain uses TRBV28 with TRBJ2-1; TRBD2 matches 10 bases. Germline V gene data show CDR1 as MDHEN and CDR2 as SYDVKM. The CDR3 covers 15 residues. The chain's CDR3 is CVSPGRTSGYNEQFF. Here the CDR3 DNA reads TGTGTCAGCCCCGGACGGACTAGCGGTTACAATGAGCAGTTCTTC.

Comments on this clonotype: Germline and junction disagree at one end, which may indicate a read error. The chain recombines TRBV6-6 with TRBJ1-1, with TRBD1 identical over 8 bases. CDR3 size: 13 residues. Germline V lookup: CDR1 MNHNY, CDR2 SVGAGI (reference sequence). The CDR3 sequence: CASLTGVITQAFF. DNA for the CDR3: TGTGCCAGCCTGACAGGGGTCATCACTCAAGCATTCTTT.

As regards this clonotype: This clone may be a read error of a much larger clone one base away. The rearrangement uses TRBV28 and TRBJ2-7; D is unresolved. V lost 5 bases, J lost 3 bases, and 11 bases lay in between. The germline V gene has CDR1 MDHEN and CDR2 SYDVKM. The CDR3 is made up of 13 amino acids. CDR3 DNA sequence: TGTGCCAGCAGTGTGGCTTGGATCTACGAGCAGTACTTC. Protein: CASSVAWIYEQYF. Combining the CDR3 with reference TRBV28 and TRBJ2-7 gives the whole variable domain DVKVTQSSRYLVKRTGEKVFLECVQDMDHENMFWYRQDPGLGLRLIYFSYDVKMKEKGDIPEGYSVSREKKERFSLILESASTNQTSMYLCASSVAWIYEQYFGPGTRLTVT.

Comment on this clonotype: This may be a read error: a much more frequent sequence differs by one nucleotide. The chain carries TRBV5-1 and TRBJ2-3, with TRBD2 as a possible D gene (5 bases). The CDR3 extends over 14 amino acids. Germline CDR1 and CDR2: SGHRS and YFSETQ. V was trimmed by 0 bases and J by 4 bases, leaving 9 bases between them. CDR3 residues: CASSLGRFPDTQYF. In DNA form, the CDR3 reads TGCGCCAGCAGCTTGGGGAGGTTCCCAGATACGCAGTATTTT. Full variable domain (outside the CDR3, taken from reference TRBV5-1 and TRBJ2-3): KAGVTQTPRYLIKTRGQQVTLSCSPISGHRSVSWYQQTPGQGLQFLFEYFSETQRNKGNFPGRFSGRQFSNSRSEMNVSTLELGDSALYLCASSLGRFPDTQYFGPGTRLTVL.

Details on this clonotype: The CDR3 end shows no conserved phenylalanine or tryptophan, and so a read error is likely. This chain connects TRBV6-5 to TRBJ1-6, with D uncertain. Trimming stripped 6 bases from V and 7 bases from J, with 10 bases between. Germline V gives CDR1 MNHEY, CDR2 SVGAGI. This CDR3 has 13 amino acids. CDR3 bases: TGTGCCAGCAGCCTTAAGCCGAATTCACCCCTCCACCAT. Protein product: CASSLKPNSPLHH.

On this clonotype: The junction departs from the called germline gene at one end, perhaps through a read error. J is TRBJ2-7 and V is TRBV6-2 or TRBV6-3; 7 bases are a match to TRBD1. Germline lookup yields CDR1 MNHEY and CDR2 SVGEGT. There are 14 residues in the CDR3. The CDR3 reads CASSLLDRPHEQYF. The DNA of the CDR3 is TGTGCCAGCAGCCTCCTGGACAGGCCCCACGAGCAATACTTC.

This clonotype was seen a handful of times. Compared with germline, one end of the junction differs, possibly owing to a read error. V is TRBV7-9 and J is TRBJ1-1, with D unresolved. CDR3 size: 14 residues. Germline lookup yields CDR1 SEHNR and CDR2 FQNEAQ (reference sequence). The CDR3 region has the DNA TGTGCCAGCAGCTCCGTAGGCAGGAACACTGAAGTTTTCTTT. Translating gives CASSSVGRNTEVFF.

This clonotype was counted only a few times. The junction departs from germline at one end; a sequencing error may be responsible. The chain uses TRBV6-1 and TRBJ1-5; D is ambiguous. Germline V gene data show CDR1 as MNHNS and CDR2 as SASEGT. The CDR3 extends over 13 amino acids. CDR3 DNA sequence: TGTGTCAGCAGCCACGACGGCAATCAGCCCCAGCATTTT. It encodes CVSSHDGNQPQHF.

Of note for this clonotype: An end of the junction differs from the germline gene, which may be a read error. The V gene is TRBV4-1, the J gene TRBJ2-5; a possible D gene is TRBD2 (7 bases). Germline CDR1 and CDR2: MGHRA and YSYEKL. The CDR3 sequence is 16 residues long. Here the CDR3 reads CTSSLEGGLGQETQYF. CDR3 nucleotide sequence: TGCACCAGCAGCCTTGAGGGGGGGCTGGGACAAGAGACCCAGTACTTC.